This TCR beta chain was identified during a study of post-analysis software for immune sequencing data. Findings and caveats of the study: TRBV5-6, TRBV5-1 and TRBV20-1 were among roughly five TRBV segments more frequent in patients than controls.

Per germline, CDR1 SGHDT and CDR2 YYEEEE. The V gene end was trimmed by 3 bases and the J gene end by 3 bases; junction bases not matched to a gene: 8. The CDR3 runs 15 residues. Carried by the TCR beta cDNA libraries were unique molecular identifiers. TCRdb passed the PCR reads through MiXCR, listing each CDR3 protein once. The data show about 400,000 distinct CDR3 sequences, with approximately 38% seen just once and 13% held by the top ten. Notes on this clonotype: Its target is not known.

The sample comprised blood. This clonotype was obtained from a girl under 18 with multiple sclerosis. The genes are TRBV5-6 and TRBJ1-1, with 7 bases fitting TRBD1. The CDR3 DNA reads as TGTGCCAGCAGCTCATGCGACAGGGAAGACACTGAAGCTTTCTTT. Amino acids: CASSSCDREDTEAFF.